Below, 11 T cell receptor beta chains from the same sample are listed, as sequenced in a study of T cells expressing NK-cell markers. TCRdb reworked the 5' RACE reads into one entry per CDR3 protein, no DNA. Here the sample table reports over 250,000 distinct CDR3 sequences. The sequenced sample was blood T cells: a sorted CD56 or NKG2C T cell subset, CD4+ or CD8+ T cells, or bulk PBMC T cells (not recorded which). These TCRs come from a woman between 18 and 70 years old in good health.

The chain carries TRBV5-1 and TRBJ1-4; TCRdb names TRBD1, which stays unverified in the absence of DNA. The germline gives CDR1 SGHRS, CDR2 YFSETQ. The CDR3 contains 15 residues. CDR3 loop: CASSLAGTEGEKLFF.

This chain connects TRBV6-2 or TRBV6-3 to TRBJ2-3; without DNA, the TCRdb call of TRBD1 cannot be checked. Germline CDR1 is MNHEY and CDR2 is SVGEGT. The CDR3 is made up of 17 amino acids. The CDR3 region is CASSYPIQGMRTDTQYF.

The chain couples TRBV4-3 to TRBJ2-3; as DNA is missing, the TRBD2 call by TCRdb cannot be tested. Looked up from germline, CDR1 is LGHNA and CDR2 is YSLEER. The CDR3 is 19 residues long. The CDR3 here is CASSQDLVIAGLAVDTQYF.

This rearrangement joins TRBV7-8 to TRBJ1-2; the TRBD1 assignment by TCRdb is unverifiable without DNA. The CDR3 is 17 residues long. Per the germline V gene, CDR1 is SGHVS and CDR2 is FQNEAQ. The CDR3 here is CASSLGRDTSNLYGYTF. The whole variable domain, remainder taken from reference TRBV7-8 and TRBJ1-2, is GAGVSQSPRYKVAKRGQDVALRCDPISGHVSLFWYQQALGQGPEFLTYFQNEAQLDKSGLPSDRFFAERPEGSVSTLKIQRTQQEDSAVYLCASSLGRDTSNLYGYTFGSGTRLTVV.

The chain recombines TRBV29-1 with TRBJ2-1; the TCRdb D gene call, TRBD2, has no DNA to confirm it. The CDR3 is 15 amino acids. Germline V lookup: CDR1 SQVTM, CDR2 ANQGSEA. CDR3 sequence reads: CSVSRDSRTNNEQFF.

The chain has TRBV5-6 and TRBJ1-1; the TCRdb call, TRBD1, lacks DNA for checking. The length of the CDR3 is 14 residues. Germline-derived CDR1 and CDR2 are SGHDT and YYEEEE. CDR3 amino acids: CASRTGSVRTEAFF.

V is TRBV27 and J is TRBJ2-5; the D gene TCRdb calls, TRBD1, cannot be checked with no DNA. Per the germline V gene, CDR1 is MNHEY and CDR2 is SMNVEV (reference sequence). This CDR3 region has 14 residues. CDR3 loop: CASSLGRVQETQYF.

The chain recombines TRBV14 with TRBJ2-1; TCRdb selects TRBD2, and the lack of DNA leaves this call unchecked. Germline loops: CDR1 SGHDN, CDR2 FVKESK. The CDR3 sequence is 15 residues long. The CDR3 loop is CASSQMVLALNEQFF.

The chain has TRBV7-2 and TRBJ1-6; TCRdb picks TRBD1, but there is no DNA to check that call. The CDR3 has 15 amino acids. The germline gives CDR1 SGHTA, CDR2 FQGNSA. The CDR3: CASSLVLDRRSPLHF.

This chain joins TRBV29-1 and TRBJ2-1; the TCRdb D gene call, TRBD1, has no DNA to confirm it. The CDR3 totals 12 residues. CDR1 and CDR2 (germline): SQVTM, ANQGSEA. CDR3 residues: CSVDPRGDREFF.

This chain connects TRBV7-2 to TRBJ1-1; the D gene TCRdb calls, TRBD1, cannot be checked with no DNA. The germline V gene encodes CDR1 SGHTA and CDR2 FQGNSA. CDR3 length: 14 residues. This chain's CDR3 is CASSSLQGRTEAFF.